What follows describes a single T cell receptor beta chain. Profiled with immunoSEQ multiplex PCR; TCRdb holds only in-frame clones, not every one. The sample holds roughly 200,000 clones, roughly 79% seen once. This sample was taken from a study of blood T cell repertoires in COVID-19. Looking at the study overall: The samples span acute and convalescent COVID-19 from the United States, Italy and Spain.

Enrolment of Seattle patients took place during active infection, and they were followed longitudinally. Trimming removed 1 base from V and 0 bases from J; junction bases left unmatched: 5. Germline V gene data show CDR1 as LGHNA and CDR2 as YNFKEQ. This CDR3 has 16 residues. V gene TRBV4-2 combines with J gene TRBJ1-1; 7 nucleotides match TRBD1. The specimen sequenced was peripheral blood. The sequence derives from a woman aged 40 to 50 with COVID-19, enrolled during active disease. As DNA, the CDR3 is TGTGCCAGCAGCCAAGTCACAGGGACAGTGAACACTGAAGCTTTCTTT. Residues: CASSQVTGTVNTEAFF.